The next 9 T cell receptor beta chains were all read from a single sample in a study of T cell responses to AZD1222 COVID-19 vaccine. Profiling relied on immunoSEQ multiplex PCR, and the TCRdb table lists in-frame clones only, not all of them. Among 150,000 to 200,000 clones listed, just over 90% were seen once. The sample was peripheral blood, taken on day 0 of AZD1222 vaccination. The source of these receptors is an adult in good health.

V is TRBV20-1 and J is TRBJ2-5; D might be TRBD1 or TRBD2, each matching 5 bases. Germline loops: CDR1 DFQATT, CDR2 SNEGSKA (reference sequence). The ends were cut back, 0 bases at V and 10 bases at J, with 6 bases in the middle. The CDR3 runs to 10 residues. CDR3 loop: CSAREGDQYF. The CDR3 bases are TGCAGTGCTAGAGAGGGGGACCAGTACTTC.

V gene TRBV5-4 combines with J gene TRBJ2-2; 8 nucleotides align to TRBD1. Germline V lookup: CDR1 SGHNT, CDR2 YYREEE (reference sequence). This CDR3 contains 17 residues. V was pared by 0 bases and J by 5 bases, with 9 bases of the junction left unmatched. CDR3 loop: CASSLGGWTGRTGELFF. The CDR3 nucleotides read TGTGCCAGCAGCTTGGGGGGCTGGACAGGGCGGACCGGGGAGCTGTTTTTT.

In its sample, this clone was seen a few times. The V and J genes are TRBV3-1 (or the pseudogene TRBV3-2) and TRBJ1-2; no clear D. The V and J ends lost 2 bases and 7 bases respectively, with 11 bases between them. CDR1 LGHDT and CDR2 YNNKEL come from the germline V gene (reference sequence). The CDR3 is 13 residues long. CDR3 loop: CASSQQADGGYTF. The CDR3, as DNA: TGTGCCAGCAGCCAACAAGCAGATGGTGGCTACACCTTC.

The chain couples TRBV6-1 to TRBJ1-5; D gene uncertain. The CDR3 covers 14 residues. Germline lookup yields CDR1 MNHNS and CDR2 SASEGT. The germline V and J ends were trimmed by 2 bases and 9 bases, with 14 bases remaining between them. DNA of the CDR3: TGTGCCAGCAGTGAACCAACCCTTATACCGCCCCAGCATTTT. Translating gives CASSEPTLIPPQHF.

This rearrangement joins TRBV18 to TRBJ1-1, with D uncertain. The CDR3 covers 13 residues. Looked up from germline, CDR1 is KGHSH and CDR2 is LQKENI. With 3 bases removed from V and 0 bases from J, the gap between germline ends came to 5 bases. CDR3 nucleotides: TGTGCCAGCTCACCTAAAATGAACACTGAAGCTTTCTTT. Protein sequence: CASSPKMNTEAFF.

This chain uses TRBV19 with TRBJ1-6; no definite D call. Trimming shortened V by 7 bases and J by 0 bases, and 10 bases separated the two germline ends. The germline CDR1 and CDR2 sequences are LNHDA and SQIVND (reference sequence). The length of the CDR3 is 15 residues. CDR3: CASTTTFSYNSPLHF. Here the CDR3 DNA reads TGTGCCAGTACCACGACCTTCTCCTATAATTCACCCCTCCACTTT.

The rearrangement links TRBV4-2 to TRBJ2-1; 10 bases agree with TRBD2. The CDR3 loop spans 15 amino acids. J gave up 10 bases and V 0 bases, and 6 bases lay outside the gene matches. From germline, CDR1 is LGHNA and CDR2 YNFKEQ. The CDR3 region has the DNA TGTGCCAGCAGCCAAGATTGGCTAGCGGGAGCGGAGCAGTTCTTC. Protein: CASSQDWLAGAEQFF.

This chain links TRBV2 with TRBJ2-2, with D possibly being TRBD2 (7 bases). The germline V gene encodes CDR1 SNHLY and CDR2 FYNNEI. The CDR3 is 15 residues long. Between the trimmed V and J ends, which lost 3 bases and 7 bases, there was a span of 15 bases. Here the CDR3 reads CASSEWRGPGGELFF. In DNA form, the CDR3 reads TGTGCCAGCAGTGAGTGGCGGGGGCCGGGCGGGGAGCTGTTTTTT.

The chain joins TRBV5-1 to TRBJ1-5; 8 bases are shared with TRBD1. Trimming removed 4 bases from V and 4 bases from J; junction bases left unmatched: 7. The CDR3 extends over 15 amino acids. Germline V gives CDR1 SGHRS, CDR2 YFSETQ. The CDR3, as DNA: TGCGCCAGCAGCCTATCCGGACAGGGAAATCAGCCCCAGCATTTT. Its protein product is CASSLSGQGNQPQHF.